The 2 T cell receptor beta chains below all came from one sample that was sequenced in a study of blood T cell repertoires in COVID-19. Here immunoSEQ multiplex PCR was the method, and the copy in TCRdb shows in-frame clones only, minus some. The sample includes roughly 180,000 clones, roughly 82% of them seen just once. Sequenced input: peripheral blood. The receptors shown here come from a woman aged 25 to 45 with acute or convalescent COVID-19.

The J gene is TRBJ1-5, the V gene TRBV11-2; possibly TRBD1 for D (6 bases). V dropped 2 bases and J dropped 2 bases, with 13 bases sitting between them. This CDR3 has 16 residues. CDR1 is SGHAT and CDR2 is FQNNGV in the germline V gene. The CDR3 reads CASSLLPNRGNQPQHF. The CDR3 nucleotides are TGTGCCAGCAGCTTACTCCCTAACAGGGGCAATCAGCCCCAGCATTTT.

The rearrangement uses TRBV7-3 and TRBJ2-7, with D tentatively TRBD1 (5 bases). Trimming removed 2 bases at V and 0 bases at J, with 11 bases between. The CDR3 totals 15 residues. Germline loops: CDR1 SGHTA, CDR2 FQGTGA. This chain's CDR3 is CASSLQGLGSYEQYF. CDR3 coding DNA: TGTGCCAGCAGCTTACAGGGCCTTGGCTCCTACGAGCAGTACTTC.